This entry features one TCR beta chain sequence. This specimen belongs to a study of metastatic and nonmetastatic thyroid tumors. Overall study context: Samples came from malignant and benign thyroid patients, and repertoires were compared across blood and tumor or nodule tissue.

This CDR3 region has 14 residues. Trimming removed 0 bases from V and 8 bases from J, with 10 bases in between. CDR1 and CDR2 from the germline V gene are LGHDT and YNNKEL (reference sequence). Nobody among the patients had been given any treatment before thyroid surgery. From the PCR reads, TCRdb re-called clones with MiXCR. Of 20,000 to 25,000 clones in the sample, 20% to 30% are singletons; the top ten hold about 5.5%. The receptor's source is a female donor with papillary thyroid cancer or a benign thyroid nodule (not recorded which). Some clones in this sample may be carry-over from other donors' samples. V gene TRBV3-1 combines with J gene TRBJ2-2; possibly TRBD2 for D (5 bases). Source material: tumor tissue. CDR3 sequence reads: CASSQDRRGGELFF. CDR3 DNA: TGTGCCAGCAGCCAAGATCGGAGAGGGGGGGAGCTGTTTTTT.